This TCR beta chain was sequenced for a study of T-cell reconstitution after alpha-beta-depleted transplantation in children. Broader study findings: Several hundred rapidly expanded clones from non-depleted graft cells reportedly supplied alpha-beta T cells about two months post-transplant. Diversity and T-cell counts at one year after transplant derived mostly from new T cells.

This sample's TCRbeta library carried unique molecular identifier barcodes. TCRdb used MiXCR to reprocess the PCR reads, holding one entry per CDR3 protein. Of about 200,000 distinct CDR3 sequences listed, roughly 7.1% were seen once; the top ten hold 5.5% to 6.5%. Concerning this clonotype itself: What it binds is not known.

The germline V and J ends were trimmed by 1 base and 6 bases, with 11 bases remaining between them. Germline-derived CDR1 and CDR2 are SGHRS and YFSETQ. The CDR3 consists of 13 residues. Material: PBMCs, obtained before TCRalphabeta/CD19-depleted stem cell transplant. The gene calls are TRBV5-1 and TRBJ2-7; possibly TRBD1 for D (6 bases). This receptor was obtained from a boy aged 2 to 10 with acute lymphoblastic leukemia, due to receive a stem cell transplant. The CDR3 region has the DNA TGCGCCAGCAGCTTGCAGGGGCAGGGCGAGCAGTACTTC. Its protein is CASSLQGQGEQYF.